The next 9 T cell receptor beta chains were all read from a single sample in a study of T cells in Graves' hyperthyroidism and ophthalmopathy. From RNA transcripts, TCR beta CDR3 regions were amplified. The HTBI primer set drove a first-round RT-PCR of the TCR CDR3. Each CDR3 protein is one row after TCRdb ran MiXCR on the multiplex PCR reads. Of some 500,000 distinct CDR3 sequences in the sample, 14% were seen once. The source material was blood. These receptor sequences come from a woman between 18 and 30 years old with Graves' hyperthyroidism.

This clonotype was seen repeatedly, ten times or more. The CDR3 DNA reads as TGTGCCAGCATGGGACTAGCGCGAGGGGCCAACGTCCTGACTTTC. Protein sequence: CASMGLARGANVLTF. This chain connects TRBV2 to TRBJ2-6; 10 bases are a match to TRBD2. Germline CDR1 SNHLY, CDR2 FYNNEI. This CDR3 contains 15 residues. Trimming cost V 7 bases and J 4 bases; bases outside gene matches: 4.

This clonotype was detected many times. The V and J genes are TRBV12-3 or TRBV12-4 and TRBJ1-2; 7 bases are shared with TRBD1. V shed 4 bases and J 4 bases; nucleotides not matched to a gene: 12. This CDR3 has 16 amino acids. The CDR3 reads CASSSGGKGASYGYTF. As DNA, the CDR3 is TGTGCCAGCAGTTCCGGGGGTAAGGGGGCTAGCTATGGCTACACCTTC.

This clonotype appeared a single time. The rearrangement joins TRBV12-3 or TRBV12-4 to TRBJ1-6; the match to TRBD1 covers 8 bases. V shed 6 bases and J 7 bases; nucleotides not matched to a gene: 5. This CDR3 is built from 14 residues. The CDR3, as DNA: TGTGCCAGCAGACATACAGGGGGGAATTCACCCCTCCACTTT. Translating gives CASRHTGGNSPLHF.

Of note for this clonotype: The junction departs from germline at one end; a sequencing error may be responsible. This chain links TRBV5-1 with TRBJ2-1; D may be TRBD1 or TRBD2 (5 bases each). Germline assignment: CDR1 SGHRS and CDR2 YFSETQ. This CDR3 has 13 amino acids. CDR3 DNA sequence: TGCGTCAGCAGCCTGGGACCCGACAATGAGCAGTTCTTC. Translation gives CVSSLGPDNEQFF. The whole variable domain, filled in from reference TRBV5-1 and TRBJ2-1, reads KAGVTQTPRYLIKTRGQQVTLSCSPISGHRSVSWYQQTPGQGLQFLFEYFSETQRNKGNFPGRFSGRQFSNSRSEMNVSTLELGDSALYLCVSSLGPDNEQFFGPGTRLTVL.

V usage is TRBV20-1 and J usage is TRBJ2-1, with D tentatively TRBD2 (5 bases). Germline V gives CDR1 DFQATT, CDR2 SNEGSKA (reference sequence). CDR3 length equals 12 residues. Trimming pared 1 base from V and 10 bases from J, leaving 11 bases between. CDR3: CSARVPGGEQFF. In nucleotides, the CDR3 is TGCAGTGCTAGAGTCCCGGGCGGGGAGCAGTTCTTC.

The J gene is TRBJ1-2, the V gene TRBV6-1, with D possibly being TRBD1 (6 bases). Looked up from germline, CDR1 is MNHNS and CDR2 is SASEGT. This CDR3 contains 13 residues. V shed 7 bases and J shed 4 bases, with 13 bases lying between them. CDR3 region: CASTAGGIYGYTF. The CDR3 DNA reads TGTGCCAGCACTGCCGGGGGCATCTATGGCTACACCTTC.

This clonotype was counted at least ten times. This chain links TRBV5-1 with TRBJ2-7, with a possible D match to TRBD1 (5 bases). The CDR3 spans 14 residues. V was shortened by 0 bases and J by 2 bases, with 9 bases between the two germline ends. Germline-derived CDR1 and CDR2 are SGHRS and YFSETQ. CDR3 in amino acids: CASSLAQDPYEQYF. CDR3 bases: TGCGCCAGCAGCTTGGCACAGGATCCCTACGAGCAGTACTTC.

This clonotype was seen at least ten times. The chain is built from TRBV6-1 and TRBJ1-4; D may be TRBD1 (5 bases). The CDR3 contains 16 residues. Germline V lookup: CDR1 MNHNS, CDR2 SASEGT. V lost 4 bases, J lost 0 bases, and 12 bases lay in between. CDR3 in amino acids: CASSVMRGATNEKLFF. The CDR3 coding sequence is TGTGCCAGCAGTGTTATGAGGGGCGCAACTAATGAAAAACTGTTTTTT.

The CDR3 DNA reads TGTGCCAGCAGTGGGGTAGCGGCCCCACTGGGAGATACGCAGTATTTT. The encoded protein is CASSGVAAPLGDTQYF. The chain employs TRBV2 and TRBJ2-3, with a possible D match to TRBD2 (6 bases). V was trimmed by 4 bases and J by 5 bases, leaving 19 bases between them. This CDR3 has 16 amino acids. CDR1 SNHLY and CDR2 FYNNEI come from the germline V gene.